Presented here are 21 T cell receptor beta chains from one specimen sequenced in a study of T cells in Graves' hyperthyroidism and ophthalmopathy. Amplified TCR beta CDR3 regions derived from RNA transcripts. Using the HTBI primer set, a first-round RT-PCR was run on the TCR CDR3. TCRdb fed the multiplex PCR reads into MiXCR, producing one record per CDR3 protein. Of 250,000 to 300,000 distinct CDR3 sequences in the sample, 15% to 20% are singletons; the top ten hold approximately 57%. Sequencing used blood. The receptor set was obtained from a woman aged 60-75 years with Graves' ophthalmopathy.

Ten or more counts support this clonotype. The V gene is TRBV27, the J gene TRBJ2-7; 7 bases align to TRBD1. Germline V CDR1 and CDR2: MNHEY, SMNVEV (reference sequence). The V segment lost 5 bases and the J segment 0 bases; nucleotides outside the gene matches: 4. This CDR3 is built from 14 residues. The CDR3 protein is CASSHGDSSYEQYF. The CDR3 DNA follows: TGTGCCAGCAGTCATGGGGACAGCTCCTACGAGCAGTACTTC.

This clonotype was counted many times. The CDR3 sequence: CASRGPGQGHGYTF. Here the CDR3 DNA reads TGCGCCAGCAGAGGACCGGGACAGGGCCATGGCTACACCTTC. The V gene is TRBV10-2, the J gene TRBJ1-2, with TRBD1 matching over 9 bases. In germline, CDR1 is WSHSY, CDR2 SAAADI. Germline trimming cut 6 bases from V and 6 bases from J; bases unmatched to any gene: 8. CDR3 length: 14 amino acids.

J is TRBJ1-1 and V is TRBV19, with TRBD1 as a possible D gene (5 bases). Trimming shortened V by 1 base and J by 1 base, and 10 bases separated the two germline ends. The CDR3 sequence is 15 residues long. Germline CDR1 reads LNHDA; CDR2 reads SQIVND (reference sequence). CDR3 residues: CASSIVSGQNTEAFF. The CDR3 DNA follows: TGTGCCAGTAGTATAGTTTCAGGACAGAACACTGAAGCTTTCTTT.

Only a few counts were recorded for this clonotype. The gene calls are TRBV3-1 and TRBJ1-4, with D maybe TRBD1 (5 bases). The V end was cut by 3 bases, the J end by 7 bases, with 24 bases between. This CDR3 comprises 18 residues. Germline V CDR1 and CDR2: LGHDT, YNNKEL (reference sequence). CDR3: CASSQRPQVAREGEKLFF. CDR3 nucleotide sequence: TGTGCCAGCAGCCAGAGGCCCCAGGTGGCCAGGGAGGGTGAAAAACTGTTTTTT.

This clonotype was picked up many times. The V gene is TRBV7-2, the J gene TRBJ2-5; 9 bases are a match to TRBD2. Trimming cost V 5 bases and J 1 base; bases outside gene matches: 5. Germline loops: CDR1 SGHTA, CDR2 FQGNSA. The length of the CDR3 is 15 residues. DNA of the CDR3: TGTGCCAGCAGCCCGAGACTAGCGGTCCAAGAGACCCAGTACTTC. Protein product: CASSPRLAVQETQYF.

This clonotype was counted at least ten times. Written as DNA, the CDR3 is TGCAGTGCTAGATACCGGGACAGGTACCAAGAGACCCAGTACTTC. As protein: CSARYRDRYQETQYF. The rearrangement uses TRBV20-1 and TRBJ2-5; TRBD1 aligns across 8 bases. Trimming took 2 bases from V and 0 from J; bases not matched to a gene: 5. CDR3 length: 15 amino acids. CDR1 is DFQATT and CDR2 is SNEGSKA in the germline V gene (reference sequence).

This clonotype was counted ten times or more. CDR3 amino acids: CASSAQGVHEQFF. The CDR3 nucleotides are TGCGCCAGCAGCGCACAGGGGGTCCATGAGCAGTTCTTC. V usage is TRBV5-1 and J usage is TRBJ2-1, with TRBD1 matching 8 bases. This CDR3 contains 13 residues. The trim removed 4 bases at V and 8 bases at J, leaving 5 bases unmatched. The germline CDR1 and CDR2 sequences are SGHRS and YFSETQ.

This clonotype turned up a few times. The genes are TRBV6-1 and TRBJ2-7; 8 nucleotides align to TRBD1. Germline assignment: CDR1 MNHNS and CDR2 SASEGT. V lost 6 bases, J lost 2 bases, and 9 bases stayed unmatched. CDR3 length: 15 residues. CDR3 sequence reads: CASRPFDRGTYEQYF. CDR3 DNA sequence: TGTGCCAGCAGACCTTTCGACAGGGGTACCTACGAGCAGTACTTC.

Here the CDR3 reads CASSYGSAQGGAEAFF. In nucleotides, the CDR3 is TGTGCCAGCAGTTACGGCTCCGCCCAGGGGGGCGCTGAAGCTTTCTTT. The chain combines TRBV6-6 with TRBJ1-1; TRBD1 matches at 7 bases. After removal of 2 bases from V and 6 bases from J, the junction contained 12 bases not matched to a gene. CDR1 and CDR2 from the germline V gene are MNHNY and SVGAGI (reference sequence). The CDR3 loop spans 16 amino acids.

To note about this clonotype: A much larger clone differs from this one at a single base, so this may be a read error. The V call is TRBV7-2, the J call TRBJ2-1, with TRBD2 matching over 11 bases. The CDR3 is made up of 16 amino acids. CDR1 SGHTA and CDR2 FQGNSA come from the germline V gene. The CDR3 protein is CASSSTSGSRENEQSF. In DNA, the CDR3 is TGTGCCAGCAGCTCCACTAGCGGGAGTAGGGAAAATGAGCAGTCCTTC.

There are many counts of this clonotype. The J gene is TRBJ1-1, the V gene TRBV28; D not certain. Trimming removed 7 bases from V and 1 base from J, with 7 bases in between. CDR1 is MDHEN, CDR2 SYDVKM, per germline. This CDR3 spans 12 amino acids. CDR3: CASKARNTEAFF. CDR3 DNA sequence: TGTGCCAGCAAGGCCAGGAACACTGAAGCTTTCTTT. The full variable domain, in which reference TRBV28 and TRBJ1-1 provide the parts outside the CDR3, is DVKVTQSSRYLVKRTGEKVFLECVQDMDHENMFWYRQDPGLGLRLIYFSYDVKMKEKGDIPEGYSVSREKKERFSLILESASTNQTSMYLCASKARNTEAFFGQGTRLTVV.

Ten or more counts support this clonotype. The chain couples TRBV20-1 to TRBJ2-7; 9 bases match TRBD1. Trimming cost V 4 bases and J 4 bases; bases outside gene matches: 8. The CDR3 is 14 residues long. Per germline, CDR1 DFQATT and CDR2 SNEGSKA (reference sequence). The CDR3 loop reads CSANGDRVGYEQYF. The CDR3 nucleotides read TGCAGTGCTAATGGGGACAGGGTAGGTTACGAGCAGTACTTC.

This clonotype has ten or more counts. J is TRBJ1-2 and V is TRBV27, with 7 bases matching TRBD1. This CDR3 region has 14 residues. Germline V gene lookup returns CDR1 MNHEY and CDR2 SMNVEV (reference sequence). V lost 6 bases, J lost 8 bases, and 12 bases stayed unmatched. As DNA, the CDR3 is TGTGCCAGCAGGTCCCCCGACAGGGTGTTCGGCTACACCTTC. Residues: CASRSPDRVFGYTF.

This clonotype was observed many times. The chain has TRBV13 and TRBJ1-2, with D hard to call. This CDR3 comprises 11 residues. V was shortened by 1 base and J by 3 bases, with 0 bases between the two germline ends. Germline V gene sequence: CDR1 PRHDT, CDR2 FYEKMQ (reference sequence). CDR3 in DNA: TGTGCCAGCAGCTTAGACTATGGCTACACCTTC. Amino acids: CASSLDYGYTF.

The chain combines TRBV30 with TRBJ2-3; a weak D match, TRBD1 (6 bases). Per the germline V gene, CDR1 is GTSNPN and CDR2 is SVGIG (reference sequence). V lost 4 bases and J 3 bases, leaving 8 bases between the germline ends. CDR3 length equals 12 residues. This CDR3 reads CAWKTGTDTQYF. In DNA form, the CDR3 reads TGTGCCTGGAAAACAGGGACAGATACGCAGTATTTT.

The chain recombines TRBV20-1 with TRBJ2-1, with 11 bases aligning to TRBD2. V lost 5 bases to trimming and J lost 0 bases; unmatched junction nucleotides: 9. CDR3 length: 17 residues. CDR1 is DFQATT, CDR2 SNEGSKA, per germline (reference sequence). CDR3: CSAPSGTSGSSYNEQFF. The CDR3 DNA sequence: TGCAGTGCTCCTTCCGGGACTAGCGGAAGCTCCTACAATGAGCAGTTCTTC.

V is TRBV18 and J is TRBJ2-2, with D hard to call. The length of the CDR3 is 15 residues. CDR1 KGHSH and CDR2 LQKENI come from the germline V gene. V was cut by 4 bases and J by 1 base, with 10 bases left in between. CDR3 region: CASSRSRLNTGELFF. In DNA, the CDR3 is TGTGCCAGCTCACGAAGTCGGTTGAACACCGGGGAGCTGTTTTTT.

This clonotype has at least ten counts. The germline gene is not matched at one end of the junction; a read error may be the cause. The chain carries TRBV2 and TRBJ1-1; D not resolved. The CDR3 spans 13 residues. Germline values: CDR1 SNHLY, CDR2 FYNNEI. The CDR3 nucleotides read TGTGCCAGCAGCGTCGATAGGAACGCTGAAGCTTTCTTT. Translation: CASSVDRNAEAFF.

This clonotype was picked up many times. The chain uses TRBV24-1 and TRBJ2-2; D is unresolved. The CDR3 runs 13 residues. Germline CDR1 reads KGHDR; CDR2 reads SFDVKD. V shed 8 bases and J shed 5 bases, with 11 bases lying between them. The CDR3 nucleotides read TGTGCCACCAAAGACGTTCTAACCGGGGAGCTGTTTTTT. It yields the protein CATKDVLTGELFF.

Comment on this clonotype: A read error is likely, as this CDR3 ends without the conserved phenylalanine or tryptophan. V usage is TRBV4-3 and J usage is TRBJ1-1; TRBD1 aligns across 7 bases. The CDR3 totals 14 residues. Germline V gene lookup returns CDR1 LGHNA and CDR2 YSLEER. V lost 0 bases to trimming and J lost 7 bases; unmatched junction nucleotides: 5. In nucleotides, the CDR3 is TGCGCCAGCAGCCAAGATTTACGGGACAGTGAAGCTTTCATT. This encodes CASSQDLRDSEAFI.

This clonotype was observed at least ten times. The J gene is TRBJ2-1, the V gene TRBV12-3 or TRBV12-4, with a possible D match to TRBD2 (6 bases). The CDR3 has 15 residues. V lost 5 bases, J lost 4 bases, and 15 bases lay in between. The CDR3 sequence: CASSGSGGPYNEQFF. CDR3 coding DNA: TGTGCCAGCAGTGGTAGCGGAGGCCCTTACAATGAGCAGTTCTTC.